These 13 T cell receptor beta chains were sequenced from one sample in a study of blood T cell repertoires in COVID-19. Repertoires were generated with immunoSEQ multiplex PCR, while TCRdb's copy carries only in-frame clones and drops some. The profile shows 170,000 or so clones, over 70% of them singletons. Sequencing was done on a sample of peripheral blood. These receptors came from a woman aged 60 to 75 with acute or convalescent COVID-19.

V and J are TRBV9 and TRBJ2-3; 13 bases line up with TRBD2. This CDR3 has 16 residues. J gave up 5 bases and V 3 bases, and 6 bases lay outside the gene matches. The germline gives CDR1 SGDLS, CDR2 YYNGEE. The CDR3, as DNA: TGTGCCAGCAGCGGTCGGACTAGCGGGGGAGGAGATACGCAGTATTTT. It codes for CASSGRTSGGGDTQYF.

The chain employs TRBV5-1 and TRBJ1-1; perhaps TRBD1 as D (6 bases). The CDR3 sequence is 12 residues long. Germline V lookup: CDR1 SGHRS, CDR2 YFSETQ. Trimming took off 4 bases at V and 4 bases at J, with 8 bases between the two ends. CDR3 sequence reads: CASSQGGTEAFF. The CDR3 DNA reads TGCGCCAGCAGCCAAGGGGGCACTGAAGCTTTCTTT.

This chain uses TRBV7-2 with TRBJ2-7, with D possibly TRBD1 on 6 matching bases. Germline V gene data show CDR1 as SGHTA and CDR2 as FQGNSA. There are 14 residues in the CDR3. Trimming removed 5 bases at V and 0 bases at J, with 11 bases between. The CDR3 nucleotides are TGTGCCAGCAGCCCCCGGACAGTCTCCTACGAGCAGTACTTC. It codes for CASSPRTVSYEQYF.

The genes are TRBV6-5 and TRBJ1-1; D unresolved. This CDR3 spans 12 amino acids. The germline V gene has CDR1 MNHEY and CDR2 SVGAGI. Trimming pared 6 bases from V and 1 base from J, leaving 6 bases between. CDR3 residues: CASRTSNTEAFF. CDR3 coding DNA: TGTGCCAGCAGGACATCGAACACTGAAGCTTTCTTT.

To note about this clone: In the same sample, other DNA sequences code for this CDR3. The V call is TRBV15, the J call TRBJ1-2; D gene uncertain. V lost 0 bases and J 2 bases, leaving 4 bases between the germline ends. The V gene's germline CDR1 is LNHNV and CDR2 YYDKDF (reference sequence). This CDR3 has 13 residues. CDR3 in amino acids: CATSRDRNYGYTF. The CDR3 DNA reads as TGTGCCACCAGCAGAGATCGGAACTATGGCTACACCTTC.

The chain combines TRBV6-5 with TRBJ1-3; D unclear. V lost 0 bases and J lost 0, with 9 bases in between. Per the germline V gene, CDR1 is MNHEY and CDR2 is SVGAGI. The CDR3 totals 16 residues. CDR3 bases: TGTGCCAGCAGTTACTCACACAGCCCCTCTGGAAACACCATATATTTT. This gives the protein CASSYSHSPSGNTIYF.

V is TRBV19 and J is TRBJ1-1, with D tentatively TRBD1 (5 bases). Germline CDR1 reads LNHDA; CDR2 reads SQIVND (reference sequence). V was pared by 3 bases and J by 2 bases, with 16 bases between. There are 16 residues in the CDR3. The DNA of the CDR3 is TGTGCCAGTAGTATTCGACAGAGTGGCAGCAACACTGAAGCTTTCTTT. Its translation is CASSIRQSGSNTEAFF.

V usage is TRBV28 and J usage is TRBJ1-5, with D uncertain. The germline V gene has CDR1 MDHEN and CDR2 SYDVKM. The V end lost 7 bases, the J end lost 4 bases, and 17 bases lay between the germline ends. This CDR3 has 15 amino acids. CDR3 in DNA: TGTGCCAGCACCCCCCGGGGTAGATGGAATCAGCCCCAGCATTTT. Its translation is CASTPRGRWNQPQHF.

The V and J genes are TRBV19 and TRBJ1-1; tentatively, D is TRBD1 (6 bases). This CDR3 contains 16 residues. Germline V gene sequence: CDR1 LNHDA, CDR2 SQIVND (reference sequence). Trimming removed 7 bases from V and 2 bases from J, with 20 bases in between. CDR3 in amino acids: CASTYRGGALNTEAFF. In nucleotides, the CDR3 is TGTGCCAGTACCTATAGAGGGGGGGCCTTAAACACTGAAGCTTTCTTT. The whole variable domain, remainder taken from reference TRBV19 and TRBJ1-1, is DGGITQSPKYLFRKEGQNVTLSCEQNLNHDAMYWYRQDPGQGLRLIYYSQIVNDFQKGDIAEGYSVSREKKESFPLTVTSAQKNPTAFYLCASTYRGGALNTEAFFGQGTRLTVV.

With respect to this clone: The sample holds other DNA sequences that translate to the same CDR3. The V and J genes are TRBV5-1 and TRBJ2-7; 8 positions agree with TRBD2. Germline V gives CDR1 SGHRS, CDR2 YFSETQ. The CDR3 consists of 15 residues. Trimming cost V 6 bases and J 0 bases; bases outside gene matches: 8. The CDR3 is CASTPGGGSSYEQYF. CDR3 coding DNA: TGCGCCAGCACCCCGGGGGGGGGTAGCTCCTACGAGCAGTACTTC.

This chain joins TRBV28 and TRBJ1-6, with a weak D call TRBD1 (6 bases). V gave up 11 bases and J gave up 5 bases, with 13 bases separating them. CDR1 MDHEN and CDR2 SYDVKM come from the germline V gene. This CDR3 is 13 amino acids long. CDR3 sequence: CAGGGGHNSPLHF. The DNA of the CDR3 is TGTGCCGGTGGGGGCGGTCATAATTCACCCCTCCACTTT.

This sequence joins TRBV7-8 and TRBJ2-3; 8 bases are a match to TRBD1. The germline V gene has CDR1 SGHVS and CDR2 FQNEAQ. V lost 7 bases to trimming and J lost 2 bases; unmatched junction nucleotides: 11. The CDR3 is made up of 16 amino acids. This CDR3 reads CASTLRDRQITDTQYF. CDR3 in DNA: TGTGCCAGCACCCTTCGGGACAGGCAAATCACAGATACGCAGTATTTT.

The J gene is TRBJ1-6, the V gene TRBV2; 7 bases are shared with TRBD1. The trim removed 4 bases at V and 7 bases at J, leaving 4 bases unmatched. This CDR3 region has 14 residues. Germline assignment: CDR1 SNHLY and CDR2 FYNNEI. CDR3 sequence reads: CASSGQGTNSPLHF. In DNA, the CDR3 is TGTGCCAGCAGTGGACAGGGAACGAATTCACCCCTCCACTTT.